These 16 T cell receptor beta chains originate from one sample sequenced in a study of T cell repertoires in cytomegalovirus infection. Using its own MiXCR run on the reads, TCRdb lists one record per CDR3 protein. The sample carries roughly 700,000 distinct CDR3 sequences, 30% to 40% recorded once. Antigens of these TCRs are unknown. The source was cultured PBMCs, collected from culture after CMV antigen stimulation. The receptor set was obtained from a human donor in good health (CMV status not recorded). Some clones in this sample may be carry-over from other donors' samples.

The V and J genes are TRBV6-5 and TRBJ2-1; weak D call: TRBD2 (5 bases). CDR1 and CDR2 from the germline V gene are MNHEY and SVGAGI. Trimming pared 2 bases from V and 4 bases from J, leaving 12 bases between. CDR3 length equals 15 residues. The CDR3 sequence is CASSYRRGSYNEQFF. DNA of the CDR3: TGTGCCAGCAGTTACAGGCGTGGGAGTTACAATGAGCAGTTCTTC.

The DNA of the CDR3 is TGTGCCAGCAGCTCGAACAGCCACAACAATGAGCAGTTCTTC. Protein: CASSSNSHNNEQFF. The chain carries TRBV7-9 and TRBJ2-1, with D unclear. CDR1 SEHNR and CDR2 FQNEAQ come from the germline V gene (reference sequence). With 4 bases removed from V and 5 bases from J, the gap between germline ends came to 12 bases. There are 14 residues in the CDR3.

This clonotype was counted at least ten times. The chain is built from TRBV7-2 and TRBJ1-6, with D perhaps TRBD1 (5 bases). This CDR3 is built from 14 residues. Germline values: CDR1 SGHTA, CDR2 FQGNSA. Trimming stripped 3 bases from V and 7 bases from J, with 10 bases between. CDR3 in amino acids: CASSFRVRNSPLHF. CDR3 DNA sequence: TGTGCCAGCAGCTTCAGGGTCAGAAATTCACCCCTCCACTTT.

The chain carries TRBV5-4 and TRBJ2-7; D not resolved. V lost 2 bases, J lost 2 bases, and 14 bases lay in between. The CDR3 runs to 15 residues. Germline V gene lookup returns CDR1 SGHNT and CDR2 YYREEE (reference sequence). This CDR3 is CASSFSGVPPYEQYF. CDR3 sequence (DNA): TGTGCCAGCAGCTTCAGTGGTGTCCCCCCCTACGAGCAGTACTTC.

This clonotype was seen repeatedly, ten times or more. This chain uses TRBV7-2 with TRBJ1-1; D gene ambiguous. Germline CDR1 is SGHTA and CDR2 is FQGNSA. The germline V and J ends were trimmed by 2 bases and 4 bases, with 8 bases remaining between them. The length of the CDR3 is 13 residues. The CDR3 loop is CASSLLPGTEAFF. Written as DNA, the CDR3 is TGTGCCAGCAGCTTACTGCCGGGCACTGAAGCTTTCTTT.

The chain links TRBV7-2 to TRBJ2-5, with D unclear. Germline loops: CDR1 SGHTA, CDR2 FQGNSA. Trimming cost V 4 bases and J 3 bases, with 9 bases left between them. CDR3 length: 13 amino acids. The CDR3 is CASSSGPKETQYF. DNA of the CDR3: TGTGCCAGCAGCTCAGGACCTAAAGAGACCCAGTACTTC. The full variable domain, with the rest looked up from reference TRBV7-2 and TRBJ2-5, is GAGVSQSPSNKVTEKGKDVELRCDPISGHTALYWYRQSLGQGLEFLIYFQGNSAPDKSGLPSDRFSAERTGGSVSTLTIQRTQQEDSAVYLCASSSGPKETQYFGPGTRLLVL.

The gene calls are TRBV11-2 and TRBJ2-3; the D gene is possibly TRBD2 (5 bases). Looked up from germline, CDR1 is SGHAT and CDR2 is FQNNGV. The CDR3 runs to 14 residues. The V gene lost 4 bases and the J gene lost 8 bases, with 16 bases spanning the gap. DNA of the CDR3: TGTGCCAGCAGCTCCTTCGGGATGTGGCCTACGCAGTATTTT. Amino acids: CASSSFGMWPTQYF.

This clonotype showed up many times. The DNA of the CDR3 is TGTGCCAGCAGCTTAGCTACCTCTTTGGGGCAGAACACTGAAGCTTTCTTT. Protein sequence: CASSLATSLGQNTEAFF. The rearrangement uses TRBV7-2 and TRBJ1-1, with D tentatively TRBD1 (5 bases). V lost 0 bases and J lost 1, with 15 bases in between. The CDR3 is 17 residues long. Germline lookup yields CDR1 SGHTA and CDR2 FQGNSA.

The chain combines TRBV7-2 with TRBJ2-2; no reliable D call. The CDR3 totals 15 residues. Germline V gene lookup returns CDR1 SGHTA and CDR2 FQGNSA. The V end was cut by 1 base, the J end by 4 bases, with 10 bases between. CDR3 region: CASSLVRPVTGELFF. CDR3 bases: TGTGCCAGCAGCTTAGTCAGACCGGTCACCGGGGAGCTGTTTTTT.

The chain uses TRBV28 and TRBJ2-3, with D perhaps matching TRBD1 (6 bases). This CDR3 is 14 amino acids long. The germline V gene has CDR1 MDHEN and CDR2 SYDVKM. Trimming took 5 bases from V and 1 from J, leaving 10 bases between them. This chain's CDR3 is CASSTRQGTDTQYF. The CDR3 region has the DNA TGTGCCAGCAGTACTCGACAGGGCACAGATACGCAGTATTTT. Together with reference TRBV28 and TRBJ2-3, the CDR3 gives the full variable domain: DVKVTQSSRYLVKRTGEKVFLECVQDMDHENMFWYRQDPGLGLRLIYFSYDVKMKEKGDIPEGYSVSREKKERFSLILESASTNQTSMYLCASSTRQGTDTQYFGPGTRLTVL.

This chain connects TRBV6-2 or TRBV6-3 to TRBJ2-1, with D possibly TRBD1 on 6 matching bases. The V gene's germline CDR1 is MNHEY and CDR2 SVGEGT. This CDR3 has 16 residues. V was shortened by 7 bases and J by 6 bases, with 22 bases between the two germline ends. CDR3 in DNA: TGTGCCAGCACCACAAGGGGGTGGCCAGGGAGCAATGAGCAGTTCTTC. Translating gives CASTTRGWPGSNEQFF.

The CDR3 DNA reads TGTGCCAGCACCAAGGGGTACACTGAAGCTTTCTTT. This codes for CASTKGYTEAFF. This rearrangement joins TRBV11-2 to TRBJ1-1; tentative D call: TRBD1 (5 bases). V was trimmed by 7 bases and J by 3 bases, leaving 9 bases between them. This CDR3 spans 12 amino acids. CDR1 and CDR2 (germline): SGHAT, FQNNGV.

The genes are TRBV18 and TRBJ2-5, with TRBD2 matching 10 bases. Germline CDR1 is KGHSH and CDR2 is LQKENI. J was trimmed by 1 base and V by 3 bases; bases with no gene match: 5. The CDR3 runs 16 residues. The CDR3 reads CASSPRSGGAQETQYF. CDR3 nucleotide sequence: TGTGCCAGCTCACCGCGAAGCGGGGGGGCCCAAGAGACCCAGTACTTC.

This chain's CDR3 is CASTMDQYNEQFF. The CDR3 nucleotides are TGTGCCAGCACCATGGACCAATACAATGAGCAGTTCTTC. V usage is TRBV12-3 or TRBV12-4 and J usage is TRBJ2-1; the D is unclear. The CDR3 is 13 amino acids. V shed 7 bases and J shed 4 bases, with 11 bases lying between them.

The V call is TRBV7-6, the J call TRBJ2-3; no firm D call. The CDR3 extends over 14 amino acids. Trimming stripped 4 bases from V and 5 bases from J, with 13 bases between. Germline lookup yields CDR1 SGHVS and CDR2 FNYEAQ. This chain's CDR3 is CASSSGRLGDTQYF. Here the CDR3 DNA reads TGTGCCAGCAGCTCGGGCCGGTTGGGAGATACGCAGTATTTT.

In its sample, this clonotype was seen a few times. The chain uses TRBV7-8 and TRBJ2-7, with D possibly being TRBD1 (6 bases). From germline, CDR1 is SGHVS and CDR2 FQNEAQ. V was cut by 5 bases and J by 2 bases, with 19 bases left in between. CDR3 size: 16 residues. This CDR3 is CASSQGALQGPYEQYF. CDR3 bases: TGTGCCAGCAGCCAAGGGGCCTTACAGGGACCCTACGAGCAGTACTTC. The full variable domain, rest sourced from reference TRBV7-8 and TRBJ2-7, is GAGVSQSPRYKVAKRGQDVALRCDPISGHVSLFWYQQALGQGPEFLTYFQNEAQLDKSGLPSDRFFAERPEGSVSTLKIQRTQQEDSAVYLCASSQGALQGPYEQYFGPGTRLTVT.